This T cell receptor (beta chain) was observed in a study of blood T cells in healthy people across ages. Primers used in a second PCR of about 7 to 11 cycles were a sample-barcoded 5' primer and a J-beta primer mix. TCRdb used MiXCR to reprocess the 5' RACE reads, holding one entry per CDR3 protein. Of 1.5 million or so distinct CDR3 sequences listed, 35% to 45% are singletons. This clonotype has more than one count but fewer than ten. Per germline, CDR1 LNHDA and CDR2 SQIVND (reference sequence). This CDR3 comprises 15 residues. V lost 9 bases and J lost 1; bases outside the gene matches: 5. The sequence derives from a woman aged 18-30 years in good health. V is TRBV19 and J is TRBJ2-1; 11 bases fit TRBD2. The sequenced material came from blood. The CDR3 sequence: CASTRTSGSYNEQFF. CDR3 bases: TGTGCCAGCACCCGGACTAGCGGGTCCTACAATGAGCAGTTCTTC.